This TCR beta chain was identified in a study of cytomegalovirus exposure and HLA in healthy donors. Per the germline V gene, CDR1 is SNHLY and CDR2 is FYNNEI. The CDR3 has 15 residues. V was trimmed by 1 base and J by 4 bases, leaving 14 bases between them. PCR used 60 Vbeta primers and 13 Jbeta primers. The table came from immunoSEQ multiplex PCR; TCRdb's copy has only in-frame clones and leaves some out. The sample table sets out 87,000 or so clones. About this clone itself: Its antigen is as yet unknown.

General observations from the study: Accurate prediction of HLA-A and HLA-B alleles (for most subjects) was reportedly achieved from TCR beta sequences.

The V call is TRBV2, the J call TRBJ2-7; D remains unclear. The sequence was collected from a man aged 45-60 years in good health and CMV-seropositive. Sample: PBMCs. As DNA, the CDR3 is TGTGCCAGCAGTGAAGGGTGGGCAGATCCTTACGAGCAGTACTTC. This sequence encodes CASSEGWADPYEQYF.